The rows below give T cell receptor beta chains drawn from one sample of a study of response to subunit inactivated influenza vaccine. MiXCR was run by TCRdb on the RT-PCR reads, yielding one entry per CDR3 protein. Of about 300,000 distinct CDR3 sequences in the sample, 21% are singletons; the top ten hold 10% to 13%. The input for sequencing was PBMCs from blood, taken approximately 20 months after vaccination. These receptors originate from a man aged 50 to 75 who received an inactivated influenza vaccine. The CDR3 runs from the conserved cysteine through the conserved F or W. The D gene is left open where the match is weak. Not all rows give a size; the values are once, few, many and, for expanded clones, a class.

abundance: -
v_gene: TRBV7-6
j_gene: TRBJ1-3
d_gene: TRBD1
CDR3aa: CASSRTSGQASGNTIYF
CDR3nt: TGTGCCAGCAGCAGAACCAGTGGACAGGCCTCTGGAAACACCATATATTTT

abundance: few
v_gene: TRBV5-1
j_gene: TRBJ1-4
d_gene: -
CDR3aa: CASSLIGSELNEKLFF
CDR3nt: TGCGCCAGCAGCTTGATTGGGTCAGAGCTTAATGAAAAACTGTTTTTT

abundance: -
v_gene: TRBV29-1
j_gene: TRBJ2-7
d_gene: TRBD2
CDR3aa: CSVSGLAGVSEQYF
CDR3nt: TGCAGCGTTTCGGGACTAGCGGGAGTAAGCGAGCAGTACTTC

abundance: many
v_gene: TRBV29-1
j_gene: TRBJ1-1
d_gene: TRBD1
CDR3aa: CSVDRGGGTFF
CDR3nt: TGCAGCGTAGACAGGGGGGGTGGAACTTTCTTT

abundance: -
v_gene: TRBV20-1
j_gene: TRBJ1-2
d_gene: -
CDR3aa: CSASWGSPGYTF
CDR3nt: TGCAGTGCTAGTTGGGGTTCTCCTGGCTACACCTTC

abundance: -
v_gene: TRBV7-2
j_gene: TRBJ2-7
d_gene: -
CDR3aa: CASSLLVSSTYEQYF
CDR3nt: TGTGCCAGCAGCTTATTGGTTAGCTCTACCTACGAGCAGTACTTC

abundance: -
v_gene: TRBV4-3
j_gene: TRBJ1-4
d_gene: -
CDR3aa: CASSQEEVSREKLFF
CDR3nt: TGCGCCAGCAGCCAAGAGGAAGTTAGTCGGGAAAAACTGTTTTTT

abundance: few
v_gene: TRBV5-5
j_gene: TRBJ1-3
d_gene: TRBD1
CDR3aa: CASSWDRGNTIYF
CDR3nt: TGTGCCAGCAGTTGGGACAGGGGAAACACCATATATTTT

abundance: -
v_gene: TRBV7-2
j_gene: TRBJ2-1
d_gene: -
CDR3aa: CASMSRREREQFF
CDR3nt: TGTGCCAGCATGAGTAGGAGGGAGCGGGAGCAGTTCTTC

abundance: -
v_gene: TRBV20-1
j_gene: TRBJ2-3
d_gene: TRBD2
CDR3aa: CSVSTGTSGAGMSTQYF
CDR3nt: TGCAGTGTTTCCACCGGGACTAGCGGTGCCGGGATGAGTACGCAGTATTTT

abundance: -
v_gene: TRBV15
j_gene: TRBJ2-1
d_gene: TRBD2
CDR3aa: CATSGGTSGRAEERQFF
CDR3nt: TGTGCCACCAGCGGAGGGACTAGCGGGAGGGCCGAGGAGCGGCAGTTCTTC

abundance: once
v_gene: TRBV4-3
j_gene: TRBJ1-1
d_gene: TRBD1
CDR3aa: CASSQEATGAEALF
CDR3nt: TGCGCCAGCAGCCAAGAGGCGACAGGGGCTGAAGCTTTATTT

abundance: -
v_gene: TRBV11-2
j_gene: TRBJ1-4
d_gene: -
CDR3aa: CASSSGVVEKLFF
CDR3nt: TGTGCCAGCAGCTCAGGGGTGGTTGAAAAACTGTTTTTT

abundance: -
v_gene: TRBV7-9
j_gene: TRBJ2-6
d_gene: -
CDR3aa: CANDGASGANVLTF
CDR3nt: TGTGCCAACGACGGGGCCTCTGGGGCCAACGTCCTGACTTTC

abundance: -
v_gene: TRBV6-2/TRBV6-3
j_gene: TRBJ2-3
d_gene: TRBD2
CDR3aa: CASSYSGTGPTSGRADTQYF
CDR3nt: TGTGCCAGCAGTTATTCCGGGACAGGGCCAACTAGCGGGAGGGCTGATACGCAGTATTTT

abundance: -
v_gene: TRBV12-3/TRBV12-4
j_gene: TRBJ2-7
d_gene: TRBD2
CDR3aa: CASSPTLAGASYEQYF
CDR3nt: TGTGCCAGCAGTCCTACTTTAGCGGGGGCCTCCTACGAGCAGTACTTC

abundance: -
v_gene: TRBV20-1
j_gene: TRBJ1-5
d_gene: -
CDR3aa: CSATGGGGSNQPQHF
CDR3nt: TGCAGTGCCACCGGGGGGGGCGGGAGCAATCAGCCCCAGCATTTT

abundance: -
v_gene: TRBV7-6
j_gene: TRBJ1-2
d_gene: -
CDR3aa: CASSGGGADGYTF
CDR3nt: TGTGCCAGCAGCGGCGGAGGGGCCGATGGCTACACCTTC

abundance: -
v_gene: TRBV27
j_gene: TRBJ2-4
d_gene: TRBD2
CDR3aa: CASSPERGRGNIQYF
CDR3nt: TGTGCCAGCAGTCCCGAGCGGGGAAGAGGAAACATTCAGTACTTC

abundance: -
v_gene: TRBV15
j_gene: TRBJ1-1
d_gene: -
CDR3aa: CATSRDRGGQSAEAFF
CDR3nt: TGTGCCACCAGCAGAGATCGGGGAGGGCAATCCGCTGAAGCTTTCTTT

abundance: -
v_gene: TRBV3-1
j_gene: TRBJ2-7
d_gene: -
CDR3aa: CASSQELRELDEQYF
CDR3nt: TGTGCCAGCAGCCAAGAACTCCGGGAGTTAGACGAGCAGTACTTC

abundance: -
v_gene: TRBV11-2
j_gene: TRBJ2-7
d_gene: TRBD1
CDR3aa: CASSTRDRYLSSYEQYF
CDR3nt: TGTGCCAGCAGCACCCGGGACAGATACCTAAGCTCCTACGAGCAGTACTTC

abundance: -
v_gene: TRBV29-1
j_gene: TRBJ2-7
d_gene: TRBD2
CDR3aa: CSVCAGVSEQYF
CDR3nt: TGCAGCGTGTGCGCGGGAGTAAGCGAGCAGTACTTC

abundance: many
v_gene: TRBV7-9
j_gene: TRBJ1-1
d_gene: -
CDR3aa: CASSFPRTEAFF
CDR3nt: TGTGCCAGCAGCTTCCCAAGGACTGAAGCTTTCTTT

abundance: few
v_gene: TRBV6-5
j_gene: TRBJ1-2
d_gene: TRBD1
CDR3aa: CASSYGTGPSNYGYTF
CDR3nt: TGTGCCAGCAGTTATGGGACAGGGCCCTCTAACTATGGCTACACCTTC

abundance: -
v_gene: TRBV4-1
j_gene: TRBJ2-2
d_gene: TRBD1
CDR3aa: CASSQGWTGSPTGELFF
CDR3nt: TGCGCCAGCAGCCAGGGATGGACAGGGTCACCCACCGGGGAGCTGTTTTTT

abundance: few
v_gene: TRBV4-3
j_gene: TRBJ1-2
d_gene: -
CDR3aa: CASSQDQRANYGYTF
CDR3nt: TGCGCCAGCAGCCAAGACCAGCGAGCTAACTATGGCTACACCTTC

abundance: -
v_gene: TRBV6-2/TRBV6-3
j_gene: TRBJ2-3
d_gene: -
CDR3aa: CASSRLRSADTQYF
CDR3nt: TGTGCCAGCAGCCGCTTACGGAGCGCAGATACGCAGTATTTT

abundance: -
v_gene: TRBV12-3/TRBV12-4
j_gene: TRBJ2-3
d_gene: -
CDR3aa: CASSRPSTGTDTQYF
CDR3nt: TGTGCCAGCAGTCGACCCAGCACAGGGACAGATACGCAGTATTTT

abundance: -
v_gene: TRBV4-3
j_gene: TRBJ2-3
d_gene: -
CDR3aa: CASSQDPLTLGGFTDTQYF
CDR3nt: TGCGCCAGCAGCCAAGACCCGTTAACCCTTGGGGGGTTCACAGATACGCAGTATTTT

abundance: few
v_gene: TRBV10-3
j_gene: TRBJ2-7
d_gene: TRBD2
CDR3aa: CATWSGLADRTYEQYF
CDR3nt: TGTGCCACCTGGTCCGGACTAGCGGACCGCACCTACGAGCAGTACTTC